This T cell receptor (beta chain) was identified in a study of metastatic and nonmetastatic thyroid tumors. About the research overall: The comparison covered peripheral blood and tumor or nodule tissue in malignant and benign thyroid patients.

The V end lost 5 bases, the J end lost 5 bases, and 16 bases lay between the germline ends. The CDR3 is 14 amino acids. Ahead of thyroid surgery, no patient had received treatment of any kind. This clone has only a few counts. Antigen specificity is unknown. Whole-study results and caveats: Reported TCR beta diversity, measured in blood and tumor, was significantly higher for malignant thyroid tumors than for benign nodules.

TCRdb re-called clones from the PCR reads using MiXCR. This sample yields around 9,000 clones, of which 44% are seen a single time; about 33% belongs to the top ten. The chain carries TRBV12-3 or TRBV12-4 and TRBJ2-7; D unclear. The clonotype was recovered from a male donor with papillary thyroid cancer or a benign thyroid nodule (not recorded which). Some clones in this sample may be carry-over from other donors' samples. The sequenced sample was tumor tissue. Written as DNA, the CDR3 is TGTGCCAGCAGTCCGCCCGGACCGCGCAACGAGCAGTACTTC. Translating it yields CASSPPGPRNEQYF.